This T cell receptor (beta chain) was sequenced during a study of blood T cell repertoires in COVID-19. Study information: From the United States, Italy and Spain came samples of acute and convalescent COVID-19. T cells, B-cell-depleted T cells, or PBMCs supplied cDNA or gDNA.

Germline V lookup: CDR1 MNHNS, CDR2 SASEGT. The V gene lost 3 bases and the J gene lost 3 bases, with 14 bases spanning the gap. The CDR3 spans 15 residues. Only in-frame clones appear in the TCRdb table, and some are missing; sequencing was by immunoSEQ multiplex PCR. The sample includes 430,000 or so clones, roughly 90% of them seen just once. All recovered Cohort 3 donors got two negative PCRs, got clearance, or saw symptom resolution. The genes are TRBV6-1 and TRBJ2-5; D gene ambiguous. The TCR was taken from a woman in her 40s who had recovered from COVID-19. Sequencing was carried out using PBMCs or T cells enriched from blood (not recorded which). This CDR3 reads CASSETTIRKETQYF. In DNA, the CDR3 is TGTGCCAGCAGTGAGACGACAATTCGGAAAGAGACCCAGTACTTC.